The source of this T cell receptor (beta chain) is a study of control samples from healthy donors and cancer patients. Clones were read by immunoSEQ multiplex PCR, and TCRdb kept only the in-frame ones, dropping some. The sample holds 60,000 to 65,000 clones, 85% seen once. Germline lookup yields CDR1 LNHDA and CDR2 SQIVND (reference sequence). V shed 4 bases and J 6 bases; nucleotides not matched to a gene: 6. The CDR3 runs to 14 residues. The TCR originated in a man in his forties in good health. The chain uses TRBV19 and TRBJ1-1, with TRBD1 matching 9 bases. The source material was blood. DNA for the CDR3: TGTGCCAGTAGTACGGGACAGGGAGAATCTGAAGCTTTCTTT. Residues: CASSTGQGESEAFF.